A selection of T cell receptor beta chains follows, all from one sample in a study of T cells in Graves' hyperthyroidism and ophthalmopathy. TCRdb reprocessed the multiplex PCR reads via MiXCR and lists one record per CDR3 protein. The sample holds over 700,000 distinct CDR3 sequences, 18% seen once. The sequenced sample was blood. The receptor source for this set is a woman in her forties or fifties with Graves' hyperthyroidism that later progressed to Graves' ophthalmopathy. CDR3s include the opening cysteine and the closing phenylalanine or tryptophan.

j_call | v_call | cdr3_aa
TRBJ2-1 | TRBV13 | CASSLDPERYDEQFF
TRBJ1-3 | TRBV14 | CASSQGNSGGNTIYF
TRBJ2-5 | TRBV3-1 | CASSQVDRGEETQYF
TRBJ2-7 | TRBV3-1 | CASSHVGRGHLEQYF
TRBJ2-3 | TRBV20-1 | CSARIAGGQDTQYF
TRBJ1-5 | TRBV6-1 | CASSEGQWGVQPQHF
TRBJ2-1 | TRBV9 | CASSVAAGGRDEQFF
TRBJ1-4 | TRBV11-2 | CASSLVGRAGRGNEKLFF
TRBJ1-1 | TRBV9 | CASSRVDRGGTEAFF
TRBJ2-7 | TRBV20-1 | CSAPSGAYEQYF
TRBJ2-7 | TRBV5-1 | CASSLSEDYEQYF
TRBJ2-3 | TRBV19 | CASSRTAPGSTDTQYF
TRBJ1-1 | TRBV11-2 | CASSLDWPNTEAFF
TRBJ2-5 | TRBV6-1 | CASSVVDSPRQETQYF
TRBJ1-5 | TRBV5-4 | CASRTGDSNQPQHF
TRBJ2-2 | TRBV6-1 | CASTSLGSGELFF
TRBJ2-7 | TRBV6-1 | CASSREKGQGSYEQYF
TRBJ2-5 | TRBV5-4 | CASSHGQGRETQYF
TRBJ1-1 | TRBV29-1 | CSVRGTNTEAFF
TRBJ1-5 | TRBV6-9 | CASSYWDRREPQHF
TRBJ1-2 | TRBV19 | CASSPRRADGYTF
TRBJ1-5 | TRBV12-3/TRBV12-4 | CASSEGGLGQPQHF
TRBJ1-1 | TRBV7-3 | CASSHGGENTEAFF
TRBJ1-5 | TRBV11-1 | CASSLDSPNQPQHF
TRBJ2-6 | TRBV3-1 | CASSQEPPGRPSGANVLTF
TRBJ2-1 | TRBV12-3/TRBV12-4 | CASTEIGSLRRNEQFF
TRBJ1-2 | TRBV20-1 | CSASESRGGDYGYTF
TRBJ2-3 | TRBV2 | CASSEGGTSGTDTQYF
TRBJ1-1 | TRBV20-1 | CSARDKPEAFF
TRBJ1-5 | TRBV2 | CASSGGGYNQPQHF
TRBJ2-3 | TRBV7-3 | CASSQQRGAPDTQYF
TRBJ2-2 | TRBV5-1 | CASSLVRLGGELFF
TRBJ1-2 | TRBV5-1 | CASSLGPDRIYGYTF
TRBJ2-7 | TRBV6-1 | CASSDLRGAGEQYF
TRBJ1-1 | TRBV11-1 | CASSPRLGVETEAFF